Sequencing of this T cell receptor beta chain was carried out in a study of blood T cells in healthy people across ages. Study-wide context: Every two T cells gave about one barcoded beta molecule via template switching.

Primed by a sample-barcoded 5' primer and a J-beta primer mix, a second PCR proceeded for 7 to 11 cycles. Using its own MiXCR run on the 5' RACE reads, TCRdb lists one record per CDR3 protein. The repertoire consists of roughly 1.7 million distinct CDR3 sequences, with about 32% occurring once and the leading ten covering roughly 12%. A word on this clonotype: The antigen is not known. Because the CDR3 is missing its conserved closing phenylalanine or tryptophan, this is likely a read error.

Notes on the study in general: Researchers deemed the diversity estimates from one million T cells underestimates.

Sequenced material: blood. The sequence derives from a woman in her twenties or thirties in good health.

The CDR3: CASSQGTSGREEQYC. CDR3 sequence (DNA): TGCGCCAGCAGCCAAGGTACCAGCGGGAGAGAAGAGCAGTACTGC. This chain links TRBV4-1 with TRBJ2-7; 8 bases line up with TRBD2. After removal of 1 base from V and 7 bases from J, the junction contained 9 bases not matched to a gene. CDR3 size: 15 residues. Per germline, CDR1 MGHRA and CDR2 YSYEKL.